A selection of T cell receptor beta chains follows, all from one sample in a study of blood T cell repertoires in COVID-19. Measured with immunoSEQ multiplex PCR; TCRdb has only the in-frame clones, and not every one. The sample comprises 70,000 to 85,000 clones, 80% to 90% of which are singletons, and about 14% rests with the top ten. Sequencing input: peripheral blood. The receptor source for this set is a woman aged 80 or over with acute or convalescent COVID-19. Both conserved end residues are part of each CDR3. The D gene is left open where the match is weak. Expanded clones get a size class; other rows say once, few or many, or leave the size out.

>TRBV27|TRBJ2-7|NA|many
CASSSSRDSYPYEQYF
TGTGCCAGCAGTTCATCCCGGGACTCATACCCCTACGAGCAGTACTTC
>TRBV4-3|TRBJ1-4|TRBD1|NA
CASSQGDRGGTNEKLFF
TGCGCCAGCAGCCAAGGGGACAGGGGGGGCACTAATGAAAAACTGTTTTTT
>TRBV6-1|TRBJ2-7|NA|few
CASSEALQRYEQYF
TGTGCCAGCAGTGAAGCGCTACAGCGGTACGAGCAGTACTTC
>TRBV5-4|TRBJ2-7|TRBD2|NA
CASSLTSGGRGSYEQYF
TGTGCCAGCAGCTTAACTAGCGGGGGCAGAGGCTCCTACGAGCAGTACTTC
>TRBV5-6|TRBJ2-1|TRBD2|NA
CASSLIGGGASYNEQFF
TGTGCCAGCAGCTTGATTGGCGGGGGGGCGTCCTACAATGAGCAGTTCTTC
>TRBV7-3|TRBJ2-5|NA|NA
CASSPGDREETQYF
TGTGCCAGCAGCCCGGGGGACAGAGAAGAGACCCAGTACTTC
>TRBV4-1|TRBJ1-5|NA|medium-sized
CASSQDGGSLLLNQPQHF
TGCGCCAGCAGCCAAGATGGCGGCAGCCTCCTTCTTAATCAGCCCCAGCATTTT
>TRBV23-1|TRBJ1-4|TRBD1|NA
CASSPSGDRPLSGDEKLFF
TGCGCCAGCAGTCCCTCAGGGGACAGGCCGCTTTCTGGGGATGAAAAACTGTTTTTT
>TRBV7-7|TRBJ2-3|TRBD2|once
CASSLADTAGEVNTDTQYF
TGTGCTAGCAGCTTAGCGGATACGGCGGGGGAAGTAAACACAGATACGCAGTATTTT
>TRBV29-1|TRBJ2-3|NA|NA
CSVGGHGENAQYF
TGCAGCGTGGGGGGGCACGGGGAGAATGCGCAGTATTTT
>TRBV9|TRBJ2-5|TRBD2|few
CASSVTSGGARLGETQYF
TGTGCCAGCAGCGTCACTAGCGGGGGGGCTAGGCTCGGAGAGACCCAGTACTTC
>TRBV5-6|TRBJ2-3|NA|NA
CASSLVSQVLTDTQYF
TGTGCCAGCAGCTTAGTTAGTCAGGTTCTCACAGATACGCAGTATTTT
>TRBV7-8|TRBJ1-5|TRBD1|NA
CASSGGQKNQPQHF
TGTGCCAGCAGCGGGGGACAGAAAAATCAGCCCCAGCATTTT
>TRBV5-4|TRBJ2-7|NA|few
CASSLASRHPGAF
TGTGCCAGCAGCTTGGCTTCCCGTCATCCTGGGGCCTTC
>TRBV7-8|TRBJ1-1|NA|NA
CASSLPVEGTEAFF
TGTGCCAGCAGCTTACCCGTAGAGGGCACTGAAGCTTTCTTT
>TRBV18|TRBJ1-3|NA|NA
CASSLESRMSGNTIYF
TGTGCCAGCTCACTAGAAAGTAGAATGTCTGGAAACACCATATATTTT
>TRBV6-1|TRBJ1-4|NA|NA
CASSEHKQGPEKLFF
TGTGCCAGCAGTGAACACAAGCAGGGCCCTGAAAAACTGTTTTTT
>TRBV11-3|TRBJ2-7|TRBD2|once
CASSLDTGLAGPYF
TGTGCCAGCAGCTTAGATACGGGACTAGCGGGGCCGTACTTC
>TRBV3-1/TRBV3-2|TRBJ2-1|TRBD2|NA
CASSQERGVGLFF
TGTGCCAGCAGCCAAGAGCGGGGGGTCGGGCTGTTCTTC